This T cell receptor beta chain derives from a study of blood T cell repertoires in COVID-19. Study information: T cells, B-cell-depleted T cells, or PBMCs supplied cDNA or gDNA.

The method was immunoSEQ multiplex PCR; TCRdb's version includes in-frame clones alone and lacks a portion of them. Of 130,000 or so clones listed, approximately 70% are singletons. Germline V gene data show CDR1 as SGHTA and CDR2 as FQGNSA. The CDR3 consists of 15 residues. V lost 4 bases and J lost 0; bases outside the gene matches: 3. The chain uses TRBV7-2 and TRBJ2-1; TRBD1 agrees at 7 bases. The sequence came from an older woman with acute or convalescent COVID-19. Material for sequencing was peripheral blood. CDR3 loop: CASSSDRASYNEQFF. As DNA, the CDR3 is TGTGCCAGCAGCTCCGACAGGGCCTCCTACAATGAGCAGTTCTTC.